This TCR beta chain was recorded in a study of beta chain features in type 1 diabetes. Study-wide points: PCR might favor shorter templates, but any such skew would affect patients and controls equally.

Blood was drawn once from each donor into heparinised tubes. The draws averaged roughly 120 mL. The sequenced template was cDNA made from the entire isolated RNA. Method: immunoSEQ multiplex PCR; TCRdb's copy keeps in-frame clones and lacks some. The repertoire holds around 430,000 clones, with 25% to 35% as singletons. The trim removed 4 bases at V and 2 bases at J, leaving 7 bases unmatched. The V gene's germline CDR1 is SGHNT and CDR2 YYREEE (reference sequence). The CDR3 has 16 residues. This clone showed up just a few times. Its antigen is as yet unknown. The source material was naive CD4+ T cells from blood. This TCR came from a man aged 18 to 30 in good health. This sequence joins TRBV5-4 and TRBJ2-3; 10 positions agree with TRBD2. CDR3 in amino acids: CASSVPLAGATDTQYF. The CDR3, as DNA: TGTGCCAGCAGCGTGCCCCTAGCGGGAGCCACAGATACGCAGTATTTT.